A single sample is the source of the 16 T cell receptor beta chains below, sequenced in a study of blood T cells in healthy people across ages. The use of a sample-barcoded 5' primer and a J-beta primer mix characterized a second PCR of roughly 7 to 12 cycles. From the 5' RACE reads, TCRdb called clonotypes with MiXCR, one entry per CDR3 protein. The profile covers hundreds of thousands of distinct CDR3 sequences, with roughly 43% appearing a single time and about 30% taken by the ten largest. Sequencing was performed on blood. The source is a man aged 80 or over in good health.

V is TRBV20-1 and J is TRBJ2-1; D remains ambiguous. This CDR3 is built from 11 residues. Per the germline V gene, CDR1 is DFQATT and CDR2 is SNEGSKA (reference sequence). Trimming cost V 3 bases and J 7 bases, with 7 bases left between them. The CDR3 sequence is CSARLGNEQFF. The CDR3 region has the DNA TGCAGTGCTAGGTTGGGTAATGAGCAGTTCTTC.

The V call is TRBV20-1, the J call TRBJ2-5; no reliable D call. The CDR3 runs 12 residues. Per the germline V gene, CDR1 is DFQATT and CDR2 is SNEGSKA (reference sequence). Trimming stripped 5 bases from V and 2 bases from J, with 9 bases between. Here the CDR3 reads CSASKRQETQYF. The CDR3 DNA reads TGCAGTGCTTCCAAACGACAAGAGACCCAGTACTTC.

Only a few counts were recorded for this clonotype. This chain links TRBV7-9 with TRBJ2-1; either TRBD1 or TRBD2 may supply D (5 bases each). The CDR3 sequence is 17 residues long. Deletions cut 1 base from V and 0 bases from J, with 13 bases between. CDR1 and CDR2 from the germline V gene are SEHNR and FQNEAQ (reference sequence). The CDR3 DNA reads as TGTGCCAGCAGCTTAGGGTTTGCAGGGAGCTCCTACAATGAGCAGTTCTTC. As protein: CASSLGFAGSSYNEQFF.

V is TRBV10-2 and J is TRBJ2-1; 9 bases fit TRBD2. From germline, CDR1 is WSHSY and CDR2 SAAADI. The trim removed 3 bases at V and 10 bases at J, leaving 4 bases unmatched. The CDR3 has 13 residues. For the CDR3, the DNA is TGCGCCAGCAGTGAAGCGGGGGGATACGAGCAGTTCTTC. Its translation: CASSEAGGYEQFF.

CDR3 region: CSGRRPTSTDTQYF. Written as DNA, the CDR3 is TGCAGCGGTCGACGGCCGACTAGCACAGATACGCAGTATTTT. The chain carries TRBV29-1 and TRBJ2-3; D remains ambiguous. The CDR3 totals 14 residues. The germline CDR1 and CDR2 sequences are SQVTM and ANQGSEA. V gave up 7 bases and J gave up 0 bases, with 14 bases separating them.

The table lists this clonotype with many counts. The V call is TRBV28, the J call TRBJ2-1, with D possibly TRBD2 on 5 matching bases. Germline V gene data show CDR1 as MDHEN and CDR2 as SYDVKM. CDR3 length equals 13 residues. V dropped 5 bases and J dropped 7 bases, with 12 bases sitting between them. CDR3 in amino acids: CASSITSTNEQFF. The CDR3 DNA reads as TGTGCCAGCAGTATAACTAGTACGAATGAGCAGTTCTTC.

The chain carries TRBV11-2 and TRBJ1-3; D remains unclear. From germline, CDR1 is SGHAT and CDR2 FQNNGV. This CDR3 is 14 amino acids long. Trimming took off 5 bases at V and 8 bases at J, with 16 bases between the two ends. CDR3 residues: CASSPQRMLDTIYF. DNA of the CDR3: TGTGCCAGCAGCCCCCAGCGGATGCTTGACACCATATATTTT.

Only a few counts were recorded for this clonotype. The chain employs TRBV20-1 and TRBJ2-1, with a weak D call TRBD2 (6 bases). Germline V gives CDR1 DFQATT, CDR2 SNEGSKA (reference sequence). The CDR3 is made up of 17 amino acids. V was clipped by 0 bases and J by 0 bases, with 15 bases between them. As DNA, the CDR3 is TGCAGTGCTAGAGATAGTGGACTACCGTCCTCCTACAATGAGCAGTTCTTC. It codes for CSARDSGLPSSYNEQFF.

A few counts support this clonotype. The chain has TRBV24-1 and TRBJ1-5; 8 nucleotides agree with TRBD1. The germline V gene encodes CDR1 KGHDR and CDR2 SFDVKD. The V gene end was trimmed by 7 bases and the J gene end by 2 bases; junction bases not matched to a gene: 3. This CDR3 contains 14 residues. DNA of the CDR3: TGTGCCACCAGCGCGACAGGGGGCAATCAGCCCCAGCATTTT. Its protein is CATSATGGNQPQHF.

The genes are TRBV4-3 and TRBJ2-1; TRBD2 agrees at 9 bases. The junction had 3 bases not matched to a gene; V was cut back by 0 bases and J by 9 bases. The CDR3 length is 14 residues. From germline, CDR1 is LGHNA and CDR2 YSLEER. Written as DNA, the CDR3 is TGCGCCAGCAGCCAAGATGGGCGGGGGGGTGAGCAGTTCTTC. It specifies CASSQDGRGGEQFF.

The J gene is TRBJ1-2, the V gene TRBV7-9; D possibly corresponds to TRBD1 (5 bases). The germline gives CDR1 SEHNR, CDR2 FQNEAQ (reference sequence). This CDR3 is 16 amino acids long. Trimming pared 1 base from V and 6 bases from J, leaving 18 bases between. The CDR3 DNA follows: TGTGCCAGCAGCTTAGATGGGAGGGGAATGGGGGATGGCTACACCTTC. This codes for CASSLDGRGMGDGYTF. Together with reference TRBV7-9 and TRBJ1-2, the CDR3 gives the full variable domain: DTGVSQNPRHKITKRGQNVTFRCDPISEHNRLYWYRQTLGQGPEFLTYFQNEAQLEKSRLLSDRFSAERPKGSFSTLEIQRTEQGDSAMYLCASSLDGRGMGDGYTFGSGTRLTVV.

This chain links TRBV20-1 with TRBJ2-7; perhaps TRBD1 as D (6 bases). The CDR3 has 15 amino acids. Trimming stripped 6 bases from V and 5 bases from J, with 23 bases between. Germline CDR1 and CDR2: DFQATT and SNEGSKA (reference sequence). The CDR3 bases are TGCAGTGCCCACCCGATACAGGGAATGATGAACGAGCAGTACTTC. This codes for CSAHPIQGMMNEQYF.

The chain uses TRBV7-2 and TRBJ2-1; tentatively, D is TRBD2 (6 bases). The length of the CDR3 is 16 residues. Germline V gives CDR1 SGHTA, CDR2 FQGNSA. The ends were cut back, 3 bases at V and 3 bases at J, with 15 bases in the middle. The CDR3 is CASSLGAGNNYNEQFF. The CDR3 nucleotides read TGTGCCAGCAGCTTGGGAGCGGGTAATAACTACAATGAGCAGTTCTTC.

V usage is TRBV6-5 and J usage is TRBJ1-6; the D is unclear. CDR1 is MNHEY and CDR2 is SVGAGI in the germline V gene. The V end was cut by 6 bases, the J end by 11 bases, with 11 bases between. There are 12 residues in the CDR3. CDR3 loop: CASRRVRAPLHF. CDR3 sequence (DNA): TGTGCCAGCAGGCGCGTCCGAGCACCCCTCCACTTT.

This clonotype was detected only once. This sequence joins TRBV6-2 or TRBV6-3 and TRBJ1-1, with TRBD1 identical over 10 bases. Unmatched junction bases numbered 9, after V lost 2 bases and J lost 3 bases. The CDR3 is 17 amino acids. The germline V gene encodes CDR1 MNHEY and CDR2 SVGEGT. In DNA form, the CDR3 reads TGTGCCAGCAGTTACCTCACCGGGACAGGGGCGGACACTGAAGCTTTCTTT. Amino acids: CASSYLTGTGADTEAFF.

This clonotype was found many times. CDR3 sequence reads: CSAREPGLVLETQYF. The CDR3 nucleotides read TGCAGTGCTAGAGAGCCGGGACTAGTCTTGGAGACCCAGTACTTC. V is TRBV20-1 and J is TRBJ2-5; TRBD2 aligns across 8 bases. Per the germline V gene, CDR1 is DFQATT and CDR2 is SNEGSKA (reference sequence). Germline trimming cut 0 bases from V and 5 bases from J; bases unmatched to any gene: 8. This CDR3 has 15 amino acids.